A selection of T cell receptor beta chains follows, all from one sample in a study of blood T cell repertoires in COVID-19. Using immunoSEQ multiplex PCR, the repertoire was profiled, and TCRdb retains in-frame clones only, with some absent. The table shows about 190,000 clones, with over 75% occurring only once. Sequenced input: peripheral blood. These receptors all come from a man aged 45-65 years who had recovered from COVID-19. Each CDR3 is given with its conserved first and last residue. A D gene is named only where the DNA matches it firmly. Clone size is shown for a subset of rows, as once, few, many or a class of expanded clone.

>TRBJ2-3|TRBV3-1/TRBV3-2|NA|NA
CASSQEILITSTDTQYF
TGTGCCAGCAGCCAAGAAATCCTTATAACTAGCACAGATACGCAGTATTTT
>TRBJ1-5|TRBV11-2|NA|NA
CASSQGPYSNQPQHF
TGTGCCAGCAGCCAGGGGCCATATAGCAATCAGCCCCAGCATTTT
>TRBJ2-7|TRBV27|NA|NA
CASSITYSYEQYF
TGTGCCAGCAGTATAACCTACTCCTACGAGCAGTACTTC
>TRBJ1-2|TRBV3-1/TRBV3-2|NA|TRBD1
CASSQADRDSFGYTF
TGTGCCAGCAGCCAAGCCGACAGGGATAGTTTTGGCTACACCTTC
>TRBJ1-4|TRBV2|few|TRBD1
CASRNDRGNEKLFF
TGTGCCAGCAGAAACGACAGGGGAAATGAAAAACTGTTTTTT
>TRBJ1-1|TRBV30|NA|NA
CAWSPMGGPLTEAFF
TGTGCCTGGAGTCCGATGGGGGGACCCCTCACTGAAGCTTTCTTT
>TRBJ1-5|TRBV27|few|NA
CASRTYRDNQPQHF
TGTGCCAGCAGAACATACAGAGACAATCAGCCCCAGCATTTT
>TRBJ2-2|TRBV27|once|NA
CASSSLVSGELFF
TGTGCCAGCAGTTCACTAGTTTCCGGGGAGCTGTTTTTT
>TRBJ1-4|TRBV4-3|NA|NA
CASSSQKQVGDEKLFF
TGCGCCAGCAGCTCTCAGAAACAGGTTGGGGATGAAAAACTGTTTTTT
>TRBJ2-1|TRBV7-7|once|NA
CASSVDRYQINEQFF
TGTGCCAGCAGCGTCGACAGGTACCAGATCAATGAGCAGTTCTTC
>TRBJ1-4|TRBV6-6|NA|NA
CASAGQQFSEKLFF
TGTGCCAGCGCCGGACAGCAATTTTCTGAAAAACTGTTTTTT
>TRBJ1-2|TRBV9|NA|TRBD1
CASSPGTGYGYTF
TGTGCCAGCAGCCCAGGGACAGGTTATGGCTACACCTTC
>TRBJ2-7|TRBV28|NA|TRBD1
CASSLFGTGSYEQYF
TGTGCCAGCAGCCTATTCGGGACAGGCTCCTACGAGCAGTACTTC
>TRBJ1-4|TRBV5-1|NA|NA
CASSVVGGDNEKLFF
TGCGCCAGCAGCGTCGTGGGAGGCGATAATGAAAAACTGTTTTTT
>TRBJ2-7|TRBV13|NA|NA
CASSSYSAGQTYEQYF
TGTGCCAGCAGCTCTTATTCGGCTGGACAGACCTACGAGCAGTACTTC
>TRBJ2-7|TRBV7-8|NA|TRBD2
CASSFTTAQIAGTYEQYF
TGTGCCAGCAGCTTCACCACTGCTCAGATAGCGGGAACGTACGAGCAGTACTTC
>TRBJ2-1|TRBV2|NA|NA
CASSAYNEQFF
TGTGCCAGCAGTGCTTACAATGAGCAGTTCTTC
>TRBJ2-7|TRBV6-5|NA|NA
CASGRTPTYEQYF
TGTGCCAGCGGAAGGACACCGACCTACGAGCAGTACTTC
>TRBJ2-2|TRBV6-5|NA|TRBD1
CASSYSGTGVHGELFF
TGTGCCAGCAGTTACTCGGGGACAGGGGTCCACGGGGAGCTGTTTTTT
>TRBJ1-6|TRBV28|NA|NA
CASSRGSPLHF
TGTGCCAGCAGTAGAGGTTCACCCCTCCACTTT
>TRBJ1-4|TRBV3-1/TRBV3-2|NA|NA
CASSQDREWDEKLFF
TGTGCCAGCAGCCAAGACAGGGAATGGGATGAAAAACTGTTTTTT
>TRBJ2-5|TRBV10-3|NA|TRBD1
CAIRQGAFRETQYF
TGTGCCATCAGACAGGGGGCTTTTCGGGAGACCCAGTACTTC
>TRBJ1-2|TRBV19|NA|TRBD1
CASTDRGGYGYTF
TGTGCCAGCACGGACAGGGGAGGCTATGGCTACACCTTC
>TRBJ2-6|TRBV5-5|few|TRBD1
CASSFTGGSGANVLTF
TGTGCCAGCAGCTTTACAGGGGGCTCTGGGGCCAACGTCCTGACTTTC
>TRBJ2-5|TRBV13|NA|TRBD1
CASSPRQGLVETQYF
TGTGCCAGCAGCCCCCGACAGGGTTTGGTAGAGACCCAGTACTTC
>TRBJ1-4|TRBV4-3|NA|TRBD1
CASSQTGTGNEKLFF
TGCGCCAGCAGCCAAACCGGGACAGGGAATGAAAAACTGTTTTTT
>TRBJ2-3|TRBV5-1|NA|NA
CASSLGGPRADTQYF
TGCGCCAGCAGCTTGGGAGGTCCTCGGGCAGATACGCAGTATTTT
>TRBJ1-1|TRBV5-8|NA|NA
CASSLRGQAEAFF
TGTGCCAGCAGCTTGAGGGGTCAGGCTGAAGCTTTCTTT
>TRBJ2-7|TRBV3-1/TRBV3-2|NA|NA
CASSQAHVETYEQYF
TGTGCCAGCAGCCAAGCCCACGTTGAAACTTACGAGCAGTACTTC
>TRBJ2-5|TRBV7-9|NA|TRBD2
CASSLSLAGETQYF
TGTGCCAGCAGCTTGAGTCTAGCGGGAGAGACCCAGTACTTC
>TRBJ2-5|TRBV19|NA|NA
CASSTTTSQETQYF
TGTGCCAGTAGTACTACGACTAGCCAAGAGACCCAGTACTTC
>TRBJ2-3|TRBV7-7|NA|NA
CASSLGVGPTDTQYF
TGTGCCAGCAGCTTAGGTGTTGGGCCCACAGATACGCAGTATTTT
>TRBJ2-1|TRBV30|NA|NA
CAWSVSRVDEQFF
TGTGCCTGGAGTGTATCCAGGGTGGATGAGCAGTTCTTC
>TRBJ1-4|TRBV11-2|NA|NA
CASSLVWGGAAREKLFF
TGTGCCAGCAGCTTAGTTTGGGGGGGGGCGGCTCGGGAAAAACTGTTTTTT
>TRBJ1-4|TRBV3-1/TRBV3-2|NA|TRBD1
CASSQDVGQGREKLFF
TGTGCCAGCAGCCAAGATGTCGGACAGGGTAGGGAAAAACTGTTTTTT
>TRBJ2-2|TRBV28|NA|NA
CASTKESTGELFF
TGTGCCAGCACTAAGGAGAGCACCGGGGAGCTGTTTTTT
>TRBJ1-1|TRBV6-5|once|TRBD1
CASRRTGRNTEAFF
TGTGCCAGCAGAAGGACAGGGAGGAACACTGAAGCTTTCTTT
>TRBJ2-7|TRBV6-5|NA|TRBD1
CASTWDRGDEQYF
TGTGCCAGCACATGGGACAGGGGTGACGAGCAGTACTTC
>TRBJ2-1|TRBV7-3|NA|TRBD2
CASSFSSGRANQQFF
TGTGCCAGCAGCTTCTCTAGCGGGAGGGCCAATCAGCAGTTCTTC
>TRBJ1-3|TRBV21-1|many|NA
CASSLWTASGNTIYF
TGTGCCAGCAGCTTATGGACAGCCTCTGGAAACACCATATATTTT
>TRBJ2-7|TRBV13|NA|TRBD1
CASSLALRTGGLSYEQYF
TGTGCCAGCAGCTTAGCTCTCCGGACAGGGGGTCTCTCCTACGAGCAGTACTTC
>TRBJ2-1|TRBV10-3|NA|NA
CAISRPPRGATDDEQFF
TGTGCCATCAGTCGCCCTCCCAGGGGGGCGACCGATGATGAGCAGTTCTTC
>TRBJ2-3|TRBV18|NA|NA
CASSPRQGTDTQYF
TGTGCCAGCTCACCACGACAGGGCACAGATACGCAGTATTTT